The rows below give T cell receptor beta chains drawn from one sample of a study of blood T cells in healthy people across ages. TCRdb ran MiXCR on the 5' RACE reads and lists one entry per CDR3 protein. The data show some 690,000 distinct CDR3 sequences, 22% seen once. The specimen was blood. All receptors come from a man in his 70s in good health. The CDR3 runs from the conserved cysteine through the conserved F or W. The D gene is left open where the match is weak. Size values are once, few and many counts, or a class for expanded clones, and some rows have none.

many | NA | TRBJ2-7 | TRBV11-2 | TGTGCCAGCAGATTCGGAGCTCCCTACGAGCAGTACTTC | CASRFGAPYEQYF
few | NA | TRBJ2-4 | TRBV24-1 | TGTGCCACCAGCACCGCAAGGAACATTCAGTACTTC | CATSTARNIQYF
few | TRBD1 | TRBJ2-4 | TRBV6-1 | TGTGCCAGCAGTGGGGACAGGGGGAACATTCAGTACTTC | CASSGDRGNIQYF
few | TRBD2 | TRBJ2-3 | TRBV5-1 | TGCGCCAGCAGCGAAACTGGACTAGCGGGGATCGCTAGCACAGATACGCAGTATTTT | CASSETGLAGIASTDTQYF
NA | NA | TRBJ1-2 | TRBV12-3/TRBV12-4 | TGTGCCAGCAGTTTAGTTGACAGCTATGGCTACACCTTC | CASSLVDSYGYTF
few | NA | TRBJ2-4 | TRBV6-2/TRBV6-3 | TGTGCCAGCAGCGGCCCCGAAAACATTCAGTACTTC | CASSGPENIQYF
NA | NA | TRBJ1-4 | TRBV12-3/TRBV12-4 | TGTGCCAGCAGTTTAGCCGAGGGGATTAATGACAAACTGTTTTTT | CASSLAEGINDKLFF
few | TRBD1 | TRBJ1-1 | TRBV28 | TGTGCCAGCAGTTTATGGACAGGGGGCGGCGTCACTGAAGCTTTCTTT | CASSLWTGGGVTEAFF
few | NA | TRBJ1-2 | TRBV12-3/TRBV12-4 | TGTGCCAGCAGCCAGGACAGCATCTATGGCTACACCTTC | CASSQDSIYGYTF
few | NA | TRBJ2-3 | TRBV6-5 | TGTGCCAGCAGTTATGACAGGTCGGCAGATACGCAGTATTTT | CASSYDRSADTQYF
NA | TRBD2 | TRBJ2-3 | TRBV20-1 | TGCAGTGCTAGAGACGGATTAGCGGGAGATTTTGATACGCAGTATTTT | CSARDGLAGDFDTQYF
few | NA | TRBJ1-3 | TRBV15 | TGTGCCACCAGCAGACAGGGATCTGGAAACACCAAATATTTT | CATSRQGSGNTKYF
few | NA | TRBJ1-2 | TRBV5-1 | TGCGCCAGCAGCCAAGACTCAGACTATGGCTACACCTTC | CASSQDSDYGYTF
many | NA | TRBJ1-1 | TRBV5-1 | TGCGCCAGCAGCTTGAGTCAGGGAAACACTGAAGCTTTCTTT | CASSLSQGNTEAFF
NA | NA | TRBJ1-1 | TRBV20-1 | TGCAGTGCTAGGGCAGAATCCGGGTTCCAGAGGACTGAAGCTTTCTTT | CSARAESGFQRTEAFF
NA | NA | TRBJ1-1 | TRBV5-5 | TGTGCCAGCAGCTCCCGGAAGGGGGAGAACACTGAAGCTTTCTTT | CASSSRKGENTEAFF
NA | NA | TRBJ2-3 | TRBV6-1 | TGTGCCAGCCGCTCAGGGATCACAGATACGCAGTATTTT | CASRSGITDTQYF
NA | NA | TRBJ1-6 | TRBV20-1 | TGCAGTGCTCAGGGGCCAGGGAATTCACCCCTCCACTTT | CSAQGPGNSPLHF
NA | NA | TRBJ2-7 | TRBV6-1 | TGTGCCAGCAGTGAAGTGGGAGGCGGTCCGCACGAGCAGTACTTC | CASSEVGGGPHEQYF
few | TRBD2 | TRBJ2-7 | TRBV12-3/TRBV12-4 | TGTGCCAGCAAGGGTCGGCAGGGAGGGTACGAGCAGTACTTC | CASKGRQGGYEQYF
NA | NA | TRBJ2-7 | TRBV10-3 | TGTGCCGCGGGCGGTCACAGCGTCGACGAGCAGTACTTC | CAAGGHSVDEQYF
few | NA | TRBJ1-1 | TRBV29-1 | TGCAGCGCCCATAGGCTGACCACTGAAGCTTTCTTT | CSAHRLTTEAFF
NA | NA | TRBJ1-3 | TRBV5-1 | TGCGCCAGCAGCCGGGAATCCAGCATCTCTGGAAACACCATATATTTT | CASSRESSISGNTIYF
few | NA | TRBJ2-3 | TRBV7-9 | TGTGCCAGCAGCGCTAGGGGCGGTGGGAGCACAGATACGCAGTATTTT | CASSARGGGSTDTQYF
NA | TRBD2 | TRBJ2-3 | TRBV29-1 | TGCAGCGCCGCTCTTAGCGGGAGGCCCACAGATACGCAGTATTTT | CSAALSGRPTDTQYF
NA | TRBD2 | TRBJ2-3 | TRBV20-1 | TGCAGTGCTTTCTCAGCGGGAGATGTCACAGATACGCAGTATTTT | CSAFSAGDVTDTQYF
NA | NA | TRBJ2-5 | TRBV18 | TGTGCCAGCTCACCGCGACTACAGGGTCAGGGAGAGACCCAGTACTTC | CASSPRLQGQGETQYF
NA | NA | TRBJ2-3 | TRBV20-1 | TGCAGTGCTAGAGAGCTGTGGCTAGCGAGCACAGATACGCAGTATTTT | CSARELWLASTDTQYF
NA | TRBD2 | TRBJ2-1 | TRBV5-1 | TGCGCCAGCAGCTTCACTAGCGGGCACGAGAATGAGCAGTTCTTC | CASSFTSGHENEQFF
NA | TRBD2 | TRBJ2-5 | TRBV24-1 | TGTGCCACCAGTGATTTCAGAGAGTCTAGCGGAAAAGAGACCCAGTACTTC | CATSDFRESSGKETQYF
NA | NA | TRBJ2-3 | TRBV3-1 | TGTGCCAGCACCTTAGGAAGCACAGATACGCAGTATTTT | CASTLGSTDTQYF
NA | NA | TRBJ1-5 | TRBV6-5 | TGTGCCAGCAGTTACTTTCCCAATCAGCCCCAGCATTTT | CASSYFPNQPQHF
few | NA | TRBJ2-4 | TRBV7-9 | TGTGCCAGCAGTACCCTGCGGGTAGCCAAAAACATTCAGTACTTC | CASSTLRVAKNIQYF
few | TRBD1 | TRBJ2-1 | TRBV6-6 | TGTGCCAGCAGGCCTAATACAGGGGGCCTATACAATGAGCAGTTCTTC | CASRPNTGGLYNEQFF